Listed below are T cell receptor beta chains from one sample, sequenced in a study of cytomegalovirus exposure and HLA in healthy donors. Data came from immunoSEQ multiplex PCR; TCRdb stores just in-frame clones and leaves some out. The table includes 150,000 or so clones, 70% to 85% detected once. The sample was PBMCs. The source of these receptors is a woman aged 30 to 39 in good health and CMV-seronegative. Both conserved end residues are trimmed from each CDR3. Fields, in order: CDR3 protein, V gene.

CDR3aa: ASSLRASSTDTQY
v_gene: TRBV7-2

CDR3aa: ASSVLPGQGQSYEQY
v_gene: TRBV5-5

CDR3aa: ASSLKGEYEQY
v_gene: TRBV5-4

CDR3aa: ASRSRLAGAYEQY
v_gene: TRBV7-2

CDR3aa: ASSSRSRQERASYNEQF
v_gene: TRBV19

CDR3aa: ASSRALGRNQPQH
v_gene: TRBV27

CDR3aa: ASSDPGTGGDEQY
v_gene: TRBV25-1

CDR3aa: AWATAYYGYT
v_gene: TRBV30

CDR3aa: AISGTGTGLNTEAF
v_gene: TRBV10-3

CDR3aa: ATRDRDGELF
v_gene: TRBV15

CDR3aa: SAHTTGYYGYP
v_gene: TRBV29-1

CDR3aa: ASSQVSGLTEAF
v_gene: TRBV4-1

CDR3aa: ASSLYDPGDYNYGYT
v_gene: TRBV5-6

CDR3aa: ASSSHPDTWAYEQY
v_gene: TRBV27

CDR3aa: ASSEDHRDYEQY
v_gene: TRBV6-1

CDR3aa: ASSQDYSYGYT
v_gene: TRBV4-3

CDR3aa: ASSQAGGEGYEQF
v_gene: TRBV4-1

CDR3aa: AISGQAGGRETQY
v_gene: TRBV10-3

CDR3aa: ASRGGTSGSNEQF
v_gene: TRBV2

CDR3aa: ASSTGLGNTIY
v_gene: TRBV6-5

CDR3aa: ATSGGLRSLPY
v_gene: TRBV15

CDR3aa: ASSLGGAAYNEQF
v_gene: TRBV27

CDR3aa: ASSLIGPHISGANVLT
v_gene: TRBV7-3

CDR3aa: ASSQVGRGNTEAF
v_gene: TRBV7-3

CDR3aa: ASSFDRDNQPQH
v_gene: TRBV27

CDR3aa: ASSRGQGAYEQY
v_gene: TRBV4-3

CDR3aa: ASSLVGQGNYNLRYT
v_gene: TRBV5-1